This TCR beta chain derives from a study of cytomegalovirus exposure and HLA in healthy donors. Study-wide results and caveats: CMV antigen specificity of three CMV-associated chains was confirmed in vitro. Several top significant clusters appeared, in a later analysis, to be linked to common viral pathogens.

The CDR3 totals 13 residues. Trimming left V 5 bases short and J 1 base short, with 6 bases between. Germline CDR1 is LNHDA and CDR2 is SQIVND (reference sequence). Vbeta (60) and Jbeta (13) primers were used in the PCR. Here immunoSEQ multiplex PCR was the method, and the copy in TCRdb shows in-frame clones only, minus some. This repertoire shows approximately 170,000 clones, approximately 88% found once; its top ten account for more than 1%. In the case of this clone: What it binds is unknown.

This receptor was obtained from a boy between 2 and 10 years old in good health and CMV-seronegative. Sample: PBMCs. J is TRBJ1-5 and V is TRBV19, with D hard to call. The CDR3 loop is CASSQMSNQPQHF. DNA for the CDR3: TGTGCCAGTAGTCAAATGAGCAATCAGCCCCAGCATTTT.